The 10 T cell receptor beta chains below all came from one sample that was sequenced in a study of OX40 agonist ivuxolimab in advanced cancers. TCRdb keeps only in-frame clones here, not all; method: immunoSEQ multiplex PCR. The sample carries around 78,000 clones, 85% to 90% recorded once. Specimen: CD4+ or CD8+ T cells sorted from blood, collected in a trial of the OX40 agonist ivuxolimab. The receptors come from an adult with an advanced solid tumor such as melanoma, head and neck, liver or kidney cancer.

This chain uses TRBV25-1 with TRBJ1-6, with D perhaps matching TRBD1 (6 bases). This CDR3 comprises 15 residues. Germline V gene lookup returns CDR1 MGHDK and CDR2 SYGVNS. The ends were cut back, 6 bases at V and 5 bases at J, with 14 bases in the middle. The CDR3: CASRRGTGHNSPLHF. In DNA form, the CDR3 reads TGTGCCAGCAGGAGAGGAACAGGGCATAATTCACCCCTCCACTTT.

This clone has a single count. CDR3 protein: CASSSELRLPFYEQYF. The CDR3 DNA sequence: TGTGCCAGCTCTTCCGAGCTTCGTCTACCTTTCTACGAGCAGTACTTC. The chain combines TRBV18 with TRBJ2-7; D unclear. This CDR3 contains 16 residues. The germline V gene has CDR1 KGHSH and CDR2 LQKENI. Trimming shortened V by 6 bases and J by 3 bases, and 21 bases separated the two germline ends.

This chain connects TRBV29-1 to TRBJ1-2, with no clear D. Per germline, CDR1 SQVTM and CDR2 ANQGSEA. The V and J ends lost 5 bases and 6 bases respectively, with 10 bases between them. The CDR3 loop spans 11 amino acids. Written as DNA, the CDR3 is TGCAGCGTTCGGGGATTGGATGGCTACACCTTC. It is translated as CSVRGLDGYTF.

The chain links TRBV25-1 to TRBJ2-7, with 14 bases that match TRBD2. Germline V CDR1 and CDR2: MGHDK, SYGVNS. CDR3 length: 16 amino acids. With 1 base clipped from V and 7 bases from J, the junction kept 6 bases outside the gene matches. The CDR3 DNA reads TGTGCCAGCAGTGAATGGACTAGCGGGAGGATGAGAGAGCAGTACTTC. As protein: CASSEWTSGRMREQYF.

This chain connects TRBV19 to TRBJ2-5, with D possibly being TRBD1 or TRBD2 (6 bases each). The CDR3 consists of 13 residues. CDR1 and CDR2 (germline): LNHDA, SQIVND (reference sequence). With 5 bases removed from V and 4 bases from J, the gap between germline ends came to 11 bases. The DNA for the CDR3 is TGTGCCAGTAGTTTAGGGGGGCGAGAGACCCAGTACTTC. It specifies CASSLGGRETQYF.

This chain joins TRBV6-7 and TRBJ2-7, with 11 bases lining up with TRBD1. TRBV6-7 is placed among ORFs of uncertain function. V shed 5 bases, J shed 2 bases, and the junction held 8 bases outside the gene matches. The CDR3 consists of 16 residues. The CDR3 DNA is TGTGCCAGCAGTCAAGAACCGGGACAGGGGGCCTACGAGCAGTACTTC. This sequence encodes CASSQEPGQGAYEQYF.

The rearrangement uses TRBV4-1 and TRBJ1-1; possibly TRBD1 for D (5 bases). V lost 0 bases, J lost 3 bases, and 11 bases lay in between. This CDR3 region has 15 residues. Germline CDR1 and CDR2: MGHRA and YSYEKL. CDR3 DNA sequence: TGCGCCAGCAGCCAAGAGCCGCAGGGTGACACTGAAGCTTTCTTT. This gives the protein CASSQEPQGDTEAFF.

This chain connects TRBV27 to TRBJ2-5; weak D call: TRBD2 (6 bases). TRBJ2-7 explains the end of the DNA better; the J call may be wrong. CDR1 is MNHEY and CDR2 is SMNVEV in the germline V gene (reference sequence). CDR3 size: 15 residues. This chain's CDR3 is CASSLVGASEYEQYF. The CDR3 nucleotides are TGTGCCAGCAGTTTAGTAGGGGCTAGCGAGTACGAGCAGTACTTC.

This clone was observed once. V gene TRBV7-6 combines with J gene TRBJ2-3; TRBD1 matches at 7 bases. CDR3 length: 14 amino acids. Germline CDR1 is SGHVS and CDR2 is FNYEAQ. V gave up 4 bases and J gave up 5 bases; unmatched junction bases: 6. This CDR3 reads CASSSTGFGDTQYF. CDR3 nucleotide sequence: TGTGCCAGCAGCTCGACAGGGTTCGGAGATACGCAGTATTTT.

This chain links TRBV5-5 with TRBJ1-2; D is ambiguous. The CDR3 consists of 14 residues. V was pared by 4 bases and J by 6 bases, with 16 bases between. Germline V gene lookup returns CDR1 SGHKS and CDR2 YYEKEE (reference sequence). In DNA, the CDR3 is TGTGCCAGCAGCCTACGTTTGCTACCAGATGGCTACACCTTC. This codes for CASSLRLLPDGYTF.